The rows below give T cell receptor beta chains drawn from one sample of a study of cytomegalovirus exposure and HLA in healthy donors. Method: immunoSEQ multiplex PCR; TCRdb's copy keeps in-frame clones and lacks some. The sample includes under 200,000 clones, roughly four fifths of them seen just once. The sequenced sample was PBMCs. Receptors were obtained from a woman under 30 in good health and CMV-seropositive. Both conserved end residues are part of each CDR3. D genes are given only for firm matches. A clone size is listed for some rows: how often the clone was seen (once, few, many), or a class if it is expanded.

v_gene	j_gene	abundance	d_gene	CDR3nt	CDR3aa
TRBV7-9	TRBJ1-4	-	-	TGTGCCAGCAGCCCAACGACAGGTGAAAAACTGTTTTTT	CASSPTTGEKLFF
TRBV5-1	TRBJ1-6	-	-	TGCGCCAGCAGCTTGGACATTCTGAATTCACCCCTCCACTTT	CASSLDILNSPLHF
TRBV11-2	TRBJ2-7	once	-	TGTGCCAGCAGCTTATTTGAGGTTTTGGCCTACGAGCAGTACTTC	CASSLFEVLAYEQYF
TRBV4-3	TRBJ1-2	-	-	TGCGCCAGCAGCCAAGTTAGGGGGAACTATGGCTACACCTTC	CASSQVRGNYGYTF
TRBV5-5	TRBJ1-1	-	TRBD1	TGTGCCAGCAGCTCCCCCGGGACAGGGGAGGGAAACACTGAAGCTTTCTTT	CASSSPGTGEGNTEAFF
TRBV6-1	TRBJ1-6	-	TRBD1	TGTGCCAGCAGTGAAGTTACAGGGGATAATTCACCCCTCCACTTT	CASSEVTGDNSPLHF
TRBV2	TRBJ1-5	-	-	TGTGCCAGCAGTGAAGCGTATAGCAATCAGCCCCAGCATTTT	CASSEAYSNQPQHF
TRBV27	TRBJ1-4	-	TRBD1	TGTGCCAGCAGCTCCCCAGGGAGACAGGGCGGTGAAAAACTGTTTTTT	CASSSPGRQGGEKLFF
TRBV9	TRBJ2-3	-	-	TGTGCCAGCAGCGTGCTGGCGGTGGGCACAGATACGCAGTATTTT	CASSVLAVGTDTQYF
TRBV9	TRBJ2-3	-	TRBD2	TGTGCCAGCAGCGTAGGTGGGACTAGTGCAGATACGCAGTATTTT	CASSVGGTSADTQYF
TRBV18	TRBJ2-1	-	TRBD2	TGTGCCAGCTCACCGGGACTAGCGGGGGGAAGTGAGCAGTTCTTC	CASSPGLAGGSEQFF
TRBV19	TRBJ2-1	-	-	TGTGCCAGTAGTGGTGCCTTAGACAATGAGCAGTTCTTC	CASSGALDNEQFF
TRBV9	TRBJ2-1	-	-	TGTGCCAGCAGCGCAGTAGGGGGTAGGGATGAGCAGTTCTTC	CASSAVGGRDEQFF
TRBV7-6	TRBJ2-2	-	-	TGTGCCAGCAGCTTATCAGGCTCCGGGGAGCTGTTTTTT	CASSLSGSGELFF
TRBV7-9	TRBJ1-3	-	TRBD1	TGTGCCAGCAGACAACAGGGGTCTGGAAACACCATATATTTT	CASRQQGSGNTIYF
TRBV11-2	TRBJ2-3	-	-	TGTGCCAGCAGCCAAGACAGATTTGGGCCAGATACGCAGTATTTT	CASSQDRFGPDTQYF
TRBV5-4	TRBJ1-2	-	-	TGTGCCAGCAGCTTGTTGGGCTTGGATGGCCACACCTTC	CASSLLGLDGHTF
TRBV7-9	TRBJ2-3	-	-	TGTGCCAGCGGGGGCGGGGGACCAACAGATACGCAGTATTTT	CASGGGGPTDTQYF
TRBV5-5	TRBJ2-1	few	TRBD2	TGTGCCAGCAGCTCGATTTTAGCGGGAACCTACAATGAGCAGTTCTTC	CASSSILAGTYNEQFF
TRBV4-2	TRBJ2-1	-	TRBD2	TGTGCCAGCAGCCAAGAGTTCGGGGGGACTTCCTACAATGAGCAGTTCTTC	CASSQEFGGTSYNEQFF